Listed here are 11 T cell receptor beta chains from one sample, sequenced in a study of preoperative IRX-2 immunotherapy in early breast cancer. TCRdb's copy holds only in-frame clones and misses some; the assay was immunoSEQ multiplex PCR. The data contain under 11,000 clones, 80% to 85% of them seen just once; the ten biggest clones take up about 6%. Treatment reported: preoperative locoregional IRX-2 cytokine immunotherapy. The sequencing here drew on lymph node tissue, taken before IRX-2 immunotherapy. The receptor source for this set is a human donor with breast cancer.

The CDR3 sequence: CASKGTGKVYEQYF. CDR3 in DNA: TGTGCCAGCAAGGGGACAGGGAAAGTCTACGAGCAGTACTTC. The chain joins TRBV28 to TRBJ2-7; 9 bases fit TRBD1. Germline CDR1 and CDR2: MDHEN and SYDVKM. The CDR3 contains 14 residues. The V gene end was trimmed by 7 bases and the J gene end by 3 bases; junction bases not matched to a gene: 7.

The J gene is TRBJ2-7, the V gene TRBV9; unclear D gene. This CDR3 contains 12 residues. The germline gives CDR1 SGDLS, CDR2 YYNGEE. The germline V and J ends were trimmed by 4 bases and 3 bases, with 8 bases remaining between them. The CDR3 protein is CASSLDSYEQYF. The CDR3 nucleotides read TGTGCCAGCAGCTTAGATAGCTACGAGCAGTACTTC.

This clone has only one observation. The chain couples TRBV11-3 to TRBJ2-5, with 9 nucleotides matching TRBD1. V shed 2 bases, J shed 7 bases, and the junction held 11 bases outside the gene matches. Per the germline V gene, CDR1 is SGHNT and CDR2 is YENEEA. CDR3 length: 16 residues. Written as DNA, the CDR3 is TGTGCCAGCAGCTTAAGAGTAGGACAGGGGTTCGGGACCCAGTACTTC. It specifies CASSLRVGQGFGTQYF. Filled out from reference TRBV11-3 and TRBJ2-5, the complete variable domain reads EAGVVQSPRYKIIEKKQPVAFWCNPISGHNTLYWYLQNLGQGPELLIRYENEEAVDDSQLPKDRFSAERLKGVDSTLKIQPAELGDSAVYLCASSLRVGQGFGTQYFGPGTRLLVL.

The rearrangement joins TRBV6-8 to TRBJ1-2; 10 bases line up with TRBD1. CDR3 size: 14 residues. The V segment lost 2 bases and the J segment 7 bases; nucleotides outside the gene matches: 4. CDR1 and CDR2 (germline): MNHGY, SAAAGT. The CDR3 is CASSYDRGPGGYTF. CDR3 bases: TGTGCCAGCAGTTACGACAGGGGGCCAGGTGGCTACACCTTC.

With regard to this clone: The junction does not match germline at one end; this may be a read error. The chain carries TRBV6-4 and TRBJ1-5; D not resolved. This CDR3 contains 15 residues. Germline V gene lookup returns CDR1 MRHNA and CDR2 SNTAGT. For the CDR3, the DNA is TGTGCCAGCAGTTACTCTTTCCAGCCCAATCAGCCCCAGCATTTT. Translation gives CASSYSFQPNQPQHF.

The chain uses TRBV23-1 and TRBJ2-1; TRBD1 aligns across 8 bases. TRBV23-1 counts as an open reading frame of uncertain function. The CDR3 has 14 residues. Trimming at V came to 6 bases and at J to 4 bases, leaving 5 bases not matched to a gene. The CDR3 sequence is CASSSRTGYNEQFF. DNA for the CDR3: TGCGCCAGCAGCTCACGGACAGGGTACAATGAGCAGTTCTTC.

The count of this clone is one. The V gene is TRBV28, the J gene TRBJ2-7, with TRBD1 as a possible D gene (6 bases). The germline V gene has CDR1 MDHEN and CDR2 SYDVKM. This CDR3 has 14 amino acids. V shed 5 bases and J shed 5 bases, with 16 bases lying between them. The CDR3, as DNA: TGTGCCAGCAGTCCCTCTCTCGGGACAAACGAGCAGTACTTC. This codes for CASSPSLGTNEQYF. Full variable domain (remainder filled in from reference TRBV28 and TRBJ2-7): DVKVTQSSRYLVKRTGEKVFLECVQDMDHENMFWYRQDPGLGLRLIYFSYDVKMKEKGDIPEGYSVSREKKERFSLILESASTNQTSMYLCASSPSLGTNEQYFGPGTRLTVT.

CDR3 DNA: TGTGCCAGCAGTTACTCCCAGGGGTACTATGGCTACACCTTC. This sequence encodes CASSYSQGYYGYTF. The chain is built from TRBV6-8 and TRBJ1-2, with D perhaps TRBD1 (6 bases). Germline lookup yields CDR1 MNHGY and CDR2 SAAAGT. Trimming stripped 0 bases from V and 3 bases from J, with 8 bases between. The CDR3 is 14 amino acids.

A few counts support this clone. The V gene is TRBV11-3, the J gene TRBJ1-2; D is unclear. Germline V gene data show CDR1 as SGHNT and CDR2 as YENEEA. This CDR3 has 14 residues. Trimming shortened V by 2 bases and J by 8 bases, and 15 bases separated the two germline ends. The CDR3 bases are TGTGCCAGCAGCTTAATGGATAAAGGTAGCGGCTACACCTTC. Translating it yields CASSLMDKGSGYTF.

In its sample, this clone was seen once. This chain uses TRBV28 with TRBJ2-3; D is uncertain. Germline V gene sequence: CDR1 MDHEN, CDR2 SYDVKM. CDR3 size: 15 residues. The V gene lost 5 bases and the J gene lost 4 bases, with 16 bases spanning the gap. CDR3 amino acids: CASSPPLFGPDTQYF. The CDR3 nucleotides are TGTGCCAGCAGTCCCCCCCTTTTCGGCCCAGATACGCAGTATTTT.

The chain's CDR3 is CASSLGAANTGELFF. In DNA, the CDR3 is TGCGCCAGCAGCCTGGGGGCTGCGAACACCGGGGAGCTGTTTTTT. The chain is built from TRBV5-1 and TRBJ2-2; weak D call: TRBD1 (6 bases). The CDR3 contains 15 residues. CDR1 is SGHRS and CDR2 is YFSETQ in the germline V gene. V lost 4 bases to trimming and J lost 0 bases, with 10 bases between them.